This T cell receptor beta chain appears in the sequencing data of a study of T cell repertoires in cytomegalovirus infection. TCRdb re-called the reads through MiXCR, storing one row per CDR3 protein. The sample lists about 360,000 distinct CDR3 sequences, 18% occurring once. Trimming cost V 4 bases and J 6 bases, with 15 bases left between them. The CDR3 sequence is 14 residues long. This clonotype occurred a few times. Sequencing used PBMCs. V is TRBV12-3 or TRBV12-4 and J is TRBJ1-2, with D possibly being TRBD1 (6 bases). This receptor was obtained from a human donor in good health (CMV status not recorded). Some clones in this sample may be carry-over from other donors' samples. The CDR3 reads CASSSPTGFNGYTF. The DNA for the CDR3 is TGTGCCAGCAGTTCACCGACAGGTTTTAATGGCTACACCTTC.